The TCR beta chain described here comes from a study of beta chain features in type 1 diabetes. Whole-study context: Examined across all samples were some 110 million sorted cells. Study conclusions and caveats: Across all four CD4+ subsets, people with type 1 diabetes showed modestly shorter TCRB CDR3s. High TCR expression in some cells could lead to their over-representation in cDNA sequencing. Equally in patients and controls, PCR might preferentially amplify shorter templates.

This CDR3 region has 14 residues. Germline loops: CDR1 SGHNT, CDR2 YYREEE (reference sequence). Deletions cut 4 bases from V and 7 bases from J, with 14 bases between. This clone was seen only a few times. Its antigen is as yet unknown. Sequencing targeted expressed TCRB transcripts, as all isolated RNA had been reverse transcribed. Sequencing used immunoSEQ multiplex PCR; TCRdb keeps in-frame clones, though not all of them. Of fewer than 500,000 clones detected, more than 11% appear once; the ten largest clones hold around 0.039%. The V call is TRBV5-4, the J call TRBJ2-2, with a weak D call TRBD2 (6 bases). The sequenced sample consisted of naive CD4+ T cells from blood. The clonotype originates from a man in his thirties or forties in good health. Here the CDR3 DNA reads TGTGCCAGCAGCCCCGGAGGGATCGGCGGGGAGCTGTTTTTT. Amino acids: CASSPGGIGGELFF.